This T cell receptor (beta chain) comes out of a study of blood T cell repertoires in COVID-19 (dated by TCRdb to 2018 to 2021). The study in broad terms: Samples covering the acute and convalescent phases of COVID-19 were provided by collaborators in the United States, Italy and Spain. The prospective study material was composed of cDNA or gDNA derived from T cells, B-cell-depleted T cells, or PBMCs. Deeply sampled blood TCRbeta repertoires from subjects exposed to, actively infected with, or recovered from COVID-19 were included in the dataset. A freely available public database, intended as a resource for researchers studying the immune response to SARS-CoV-2, is where the repertoires were released. Samples came from the ongoing ImmuneRACE study (first 160 participants) plus 1,254 subjects from 6 global collaborators. A de-identified subject ID, COVID-19 status, age in years and sex were almost always included in the sample metadata. HLA class I and class II types, where available, came from metadata supplied by the sample provider rather than from assay-based typing.

The investigation overall reported the following: The amount of clinical and demographic metadata varied by source and participant and was provided uncurated.

Concerning this clone itself: Its target antigen remains unknown. No much larger clone is present one base from it, and per-base qualities are unavailable.

Collaborating institutions collected whole blood in K2EDTA tubes following their own protocols. Collaborator samples were shipped for TCRbeta analysis as frozen whole blood, isolated PBMCs, or DNA extracted from either sample type. Reading the germline V gene (reference sequence) gives CDR1 LNHDA and CDR2 SQIVND. From cysteine to phenylalanine, the CDR3 is 16 amino acids long. The DNA shown is the 48-base CDR3, in frame from base 1. V is cut by 3 bases and J by 1 base, and the space between the germline ends is 12 bases. TCRbeta CDR3 regions were amplified from genomic DNA using the immunoSEQ Assay, a bias-controlled multiplex PCR. As for the authors' bioinformatics: Within the assay, amplification of reference gene primers was used to estimate how many nucleated cells each sample contained. Sequence reads were collapsed and filtered to measure the absolute abundance of every unique TCRbeta CDR3 rearrangement. For each sample, productive Simpson clonality was calculated by taking the square root of Simpson's diversity index across productive rearrangements. TCRdb carries this immuneACCESS record with in-frame sequences only. Its versions omit some clonotypes, under half of them owing to an unresolved V gene in the studies checked, with the rest unexplained. V and J calls and clone size come straight from that table; D and trimming were deduced from the DNA. This sample gives roughly 120,000 clones in total; around 86% of them show up just once. Over 4.5% of the sample goes to the ten largest clones.

The sequence is built from TRBV19 and TRBJ1-4; the best D guess is TRBD1, with 5 bases matching. The sequence came from a human donor in a cohort sampled during active COVID-19. The sequencing input was peripheral blood. The CDR3 here reads CASSMQGWVTNEKLFF. Here is the DNA: TGTGCCAGTAGTATGCAGGGCTGGGTAACTAATGAAAAACTGTTTTTT.